This is a list of T cell receptor beta chains from one sample in a study of Tregs in tolerant kidney transplant recipients. Some clones are missing from TCRdb's copy, which holds only in-frame ones; the method was immunoSEQ multiplex PCR. The sample lists under 20,000 clones; roughly 82% were seen once. The sequenced sample was Tregs from blood. The receptors were sampled from a human donor in good health. CDR3s include the opening cysteine and the closing phenylalanine or tryptophan. The order of the fields is V gene, J gene, clone size, D gene, CDR3 DNA, CDR3 protein. The D gene is left open where the match is weak. Clone size, where shown, is once, few, many, or a class for clones that have expanded.

TRBV5-1,TRBJ1-4,.,.,TGCGCCAGCAGCCCCGGGACAACAACTAATGAAAAACTGTTTTTT,CASSPGTTTNEKLFF
TRBV10-3,TRBJ1-4,once,.,TGTGCCACCCGCGGCGATGCAACTAATGAAAAACTGTTTTTT,CATRGDATNEKLFF
TRBV7-2,TRBJ2-7,few,.,TGTGCCAGCAGCTTATCTCCGGCCATCTACGAGCAGTACTTC,CASSLSPAIYEQYF
TRBV6-1,TRBJ1-2,once,.,TGTGCCAGCAGTGACCTTGGGCCGCCGGGCTACACCTTC,CASSDLGPPGYTF
TRBV11-2,TRBJ2-2,.,TRBD2,TGTGCCAGCAGACGTACGGGGGGGCAAAACACCGGGGAGCTGTTTTTT,CASRRTGGQNTGELFF
TRBV6-1,TRBJ2-2,.,.,TGTGCCAGCAGCCTAGACAGGGACTTCACCGGGGAGCTGTTTTTT,CASSLDRDFTGELFF
TRBV6-1,TRBJ2-2,.,.,TGTGCCAGCAGAACACCCCACACCGGGGAGCTGTTTTTT,CASRTPHTGELFF
TRBV14,TRBJ2-1,.,TRBD2,TGTGCCAGCAGCCAAGGAGGGGCTAGCGGGGTCTACAATGAGCAGTTCTTC,CASSQGGASGVYNEQFF
TRBV11-3,TRBJ1-4,.,.,TGTGCCAGCAGCCCACCACTCTCCAGGGTGGGAAAATCAACTAATGAAAAACTGTTTTTT,CASSPPLSRVGKSTNEKLFF
TRBV11-2,TRBJ2-7,.,.,TGTGCCACCTCCCAGGTGGTCAACTACGAGCAGTACTTC,CATSQVVNYEQYF
TRBV2,TRBJ2-1,.,TRBD2,TGTGCCAGCAGTGAAGCTGGACTAGCGGGAGTCCCCTACAATGAGCAGTTCTTC,CASSEAGLAGVPYNEQFF
TRBV5-4,TRBJ2-5,.,.,TGTGCCAGCAGCTTACTGGGGATAGGGCAAGAGACCCAGTACTTC,CASSLLGIGQETQYF
TRBV15,TRBJ1-1,.,.,TGTGCCACCAGCGCTCGGGGACTGAACACTGAAGCTTTCTTT,CATSARGLNTEAFF
TRBV5-1,TRBJ1-2,few,.,TGCGCCAGCAGCTTGACGGGACAAACTAACTATGGCTACACCTTC,CASSLTGQTNYGYTF
TRBV20-1,TRBJ2-3,once,.,TGCAGTGCGAGCACAGATACGCAGTATTTT,CSASTDTQYF
TRBV19,TRBJ1-5,.,TRBD1,TGTGCCAGTAAGGAGACAGGGACCAATCAGCCCCAGCATTTT,CASKETGTNQPQHF
TRBV6-1,TRBJ1-1,once,.,TGTGCCAGCTCTGTCCCCCTTAAGCGCACTGAAGCTTTCTTT,CASSVPLKRTEAFF
TRBV6-5,TRBJ2-1,.,.,TGTGCCAGCAACCCGGGTCCCCGGCCGGGGGAGCAGTTCTTC,CASNPGPRPGEQFF
TRBV4-1,TRBJ1-2,.,.,TGCGCCAGCAGCCAAGTGACGACCTATGGCTACACCTTC,CASSQVTTYGYTF